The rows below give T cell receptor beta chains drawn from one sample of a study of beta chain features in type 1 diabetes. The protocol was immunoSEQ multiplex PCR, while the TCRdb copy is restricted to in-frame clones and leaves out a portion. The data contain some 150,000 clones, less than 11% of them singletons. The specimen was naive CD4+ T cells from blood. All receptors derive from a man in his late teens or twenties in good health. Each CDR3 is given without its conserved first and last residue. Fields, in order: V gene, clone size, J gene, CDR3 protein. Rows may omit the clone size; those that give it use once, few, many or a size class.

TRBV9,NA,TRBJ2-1,ASSVATARGYNEQF
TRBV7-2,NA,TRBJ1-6,ASSLSTGMALH
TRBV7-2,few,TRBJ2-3,ASSFFTDTQY
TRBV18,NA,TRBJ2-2,ASSPTSGANTGELF
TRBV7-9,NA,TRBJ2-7,ASSFPGQGMDEQY
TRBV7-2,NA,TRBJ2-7,ASSLVAGDTYEQY
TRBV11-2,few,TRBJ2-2,ASSLESGGWGRTGELF
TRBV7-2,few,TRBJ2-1,ASRFSGGAYNEQF
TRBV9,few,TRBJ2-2,ASSVGLAGTLSTGELF
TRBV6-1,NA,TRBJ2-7,ASSESQDRGEQY
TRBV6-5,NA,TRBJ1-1,ASSYSRQGTTEAF
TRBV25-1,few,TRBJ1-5,ASSESISNQPQH
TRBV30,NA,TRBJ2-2,AWSVRGTGELF
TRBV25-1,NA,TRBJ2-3,ASSWGQGTDTQY
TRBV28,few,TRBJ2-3,ASLRGGSTDTQY
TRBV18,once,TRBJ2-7,ASSLPGLAAFYEQY
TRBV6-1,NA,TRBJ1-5,ASTRDRPSNQPQH
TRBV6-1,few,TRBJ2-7,ASSEAAGRGLSYEQY
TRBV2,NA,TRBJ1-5,ASRDTGGGQPQH
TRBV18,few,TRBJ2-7,ASSPESSYEQY
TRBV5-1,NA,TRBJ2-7,ASSDRDRVSEQY
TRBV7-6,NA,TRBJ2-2,ASSLSPSANTGELF
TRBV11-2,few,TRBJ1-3,ASSSDRGLLGVY
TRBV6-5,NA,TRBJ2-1,ASRRRQGNEQF
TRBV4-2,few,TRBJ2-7,ASSQGTEGSYEQY
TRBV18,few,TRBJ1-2,ASSPRWRIGDGYT
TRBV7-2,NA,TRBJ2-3,ASSLARAADTQY
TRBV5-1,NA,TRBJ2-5,ASSFLAGEETQY
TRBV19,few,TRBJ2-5,ASSRGPGEETQY
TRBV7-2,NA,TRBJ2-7,ASSLSDREPQVYYEQY
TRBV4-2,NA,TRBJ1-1,ASSQGAPNTEAF
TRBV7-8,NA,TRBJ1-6,ASSSLRGGISPLH
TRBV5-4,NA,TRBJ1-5,ASSPGTGGGQPQH
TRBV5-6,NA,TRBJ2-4,ASSLQGGGNIQY
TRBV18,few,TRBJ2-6,ASSPGTLGANVLT
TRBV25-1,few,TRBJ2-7,ASRAGQGSYEQY
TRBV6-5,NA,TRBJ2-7,ASSYSTGVEQY
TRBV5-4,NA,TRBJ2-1,ASSETGPSSYNEQF
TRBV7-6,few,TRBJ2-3,ASSLNSGGLIDTQY
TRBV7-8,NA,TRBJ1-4,ASSSGTGATNEKLF
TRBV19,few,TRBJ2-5,ASSKGQRGWETQY
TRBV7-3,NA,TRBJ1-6,ASSSQGDNSPLH
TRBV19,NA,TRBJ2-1,ASNSILAGGNEQF
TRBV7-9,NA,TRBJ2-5,ASSFNSAAGGD
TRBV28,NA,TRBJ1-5,ASIKDRQYQPQH
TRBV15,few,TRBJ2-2,ATSRRIGTGELF
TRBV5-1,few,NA,ASSPGGYEQY
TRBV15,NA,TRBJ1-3,AVRQGDSGNTIY
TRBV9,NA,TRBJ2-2,ASSRQGATGELF
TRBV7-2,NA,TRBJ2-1,ASSTQGLGSYNEQF